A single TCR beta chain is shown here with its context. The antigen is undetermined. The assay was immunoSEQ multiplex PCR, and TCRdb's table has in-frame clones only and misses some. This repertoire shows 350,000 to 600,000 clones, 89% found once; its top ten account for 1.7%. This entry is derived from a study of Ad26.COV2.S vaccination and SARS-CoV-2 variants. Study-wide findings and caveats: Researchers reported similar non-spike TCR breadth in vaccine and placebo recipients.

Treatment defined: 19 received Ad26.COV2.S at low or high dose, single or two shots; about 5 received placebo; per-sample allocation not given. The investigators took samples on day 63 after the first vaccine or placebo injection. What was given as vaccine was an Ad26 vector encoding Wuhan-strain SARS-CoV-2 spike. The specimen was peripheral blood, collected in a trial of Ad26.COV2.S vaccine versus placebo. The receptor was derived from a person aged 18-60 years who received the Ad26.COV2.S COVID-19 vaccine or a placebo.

The DNA of the CDR3 is TGCGCCAGCAGCTTGTTGGTAGGGGGGCCGGGTGGCTACACCTTC. Translated, it gives CASSLLVGGPGGYTF. V gene TRBV5-1 combines with J gene TRBJ1-2; tentatively, D is TRBD1 (6 bases). The ends were cut back, 1 base at V and 7 bases at J, with 17 bases in the middle. Per the germline V gene, CDR1 is SGHRS and CDR2 is YFSETQ. The CDR3 totals 15 residues.